A single sample gave rise to the 21 T cell receptor beta chains below, sequenced in a study of T-cell memory formation after mild COVID-19. TCRdb ran MiXCR on the 5' RACE reads and lists one entry per CDR3 protein. The sample has about 270,000 distinct CDR3 sequences, approximately 15% seen once. The sample taken for sequencing was PBMCs or a T cell subset sorted from them (not recorded which). The receptor set was obtained from a man aged 18 to 30 who had mild COVID-19 (a few samples of this study predate the infection). Cell type and time point are not known.

The gene calls are TRBV24-1 and TRBJ2-5; perhaps TRBD2 as D (5 bases). The CDR3 length is 13 residues. The germline CDR1 and CDR2 sequences are KGHDR and SFDVKD. V lost 5 bases and J lost 3, with 9 bases in between. CDR3 sequence (DNA): TGTGCCACCAGTGGTGCGGGTGAAGAGACCCAGTACTTC. Encoded protein: CATSGAGEETQYF.

This clonotype was observed a few times. The chain links TRBV5-6 to TRBJ1-6, with 7 bases identical to TRBD1. CDR1 and CDR2 (germline): SGHDT, YYEEEE. The CDR3 has 17 residues. V dropped 4 bases and J dropped 10; count of bases not matched to a gene: 17. In DNA, the CDR3 is TGTGCCAGCAGCCGACGACCAGAGACAGGGACTCGGTCACCCCTCCACTTT. Amino acid sequence: CASSRRPETGTRSPLHF.

The gene calls are TRBV19 and TRBJ2-7, with 7 positions matching TRBD1. The CDR3 runs to 15 residues. Germline V gives CDR1 LNHDA, CDR2 SQIVND (reference sequence). J was trimmed by 1 base and V by 1 base; bases with no gene match: 4. The CDR3 DNA sequence: TGTGCCAGTAGTATAGGACAGGGACCTTCCTACGAGCAGTACTTC. This encodes CASSIGQGPSYEQYF.

In this sample, this clonotype turned up a few times. The chain joins TRBV5-1 to TRBJ2-1, with D perhaps matching TRBD1 (6 bases). V shed 3 bases and J shed 7 bases, with 20 bases lying between them. CDR3 length: 16 amino acids. Looked up from germline, CDR1 is SGHRS and CDR2 is YFSETQ. CDR3 protein: CASSSVSRGLGNEQFF. The CDR3 nucleotides read TGCGCCAGCAGCTCGGTCTCCAGGGGTTTGGGTAATGAGCAGTTCTTC.

This clonotype was detected only a few times. The chain couples TRBV12-3 or TRBV12-4 to TRBJ2-3, with TRBD2 matching 10 bases. V trimming: 5 bases; J trimming: 0 bases; junction bases outside the gene matches: 5. CDR3 length: 16 residues. The CDR3 DNA is TGTGCCAGCAGTAACAGCGGGGGGGGAAGCACAGATACGCAGTATTTT. Its protein product is CASSNSGGGSTDTQYF.

Only a few counts were recorded for this clonotype. V gene TRBV12-3 or TRBV12-4 combines with J gene TRBJ2-5; TRBD1 might be the D (6 bases). Between the trimmed V and J ends, which lost 5 bases and 0 bases, there was a span of 10 bases. This CDR3 spans 14 amino acids. CDR3 coding DNA: TGTGCCAGCAGTCACCGGGACAACCAAGAGACCCAGTACTTC. Protein product: CASSHRDNQETQYF.

In its sample, this clonotype was seen a few times. The chain has TRBV29-1 and TRBJ1-2; D unresolved. This CDR3 contains 14 residues. V lost 4 bases, J lost 2 bases, and 14 bases lay in between. Germline V CDR1 and CDR2: SQVTM, ANQGSEA. The chain's CDR3 is CSVVAQETNYGYTF. CDR3 coding DNA: TGCAGCGTTGTGGCGCAGGAAACAAACTATGGCTACACCTTC.

The chain links TRBV11-2 to TRBJ1-5; D uncertain. The CDR3 extends over 14 amino acids. Germline CDR1 is SGHAT and CDR2 is FQNNGV. V shed 5 bases and J shed 2 bases, with 10 bases lying between them. The CDR3, as DNA: TGTGCCAGCAGCACCACAGAGGGCAATCAGCCCCAGCATTTT. This sequence encodes CASSTTEGNQPQHF.

The genes are TRBV15 and TRBJ2-1; the match to TRBD2 covers 8 bases. Germline assignment: CDR1 LNHNV and CDR2 YYDKDF (reference sequence). The length of the CDR3 is 15 residues. V was pared by 4 bases and J by 5 bases, with 7 bases of the junction left unmatched. The CDR3 loop is CATSMRGAGNNEQFF. In DNA form, the CDR3 reads TGTGCCACCAGCATGCGGGGGGCTGGAAACAATGAGCAGTTCTTC.

This clonotype was counted between two and nine times. The chain employs TRBV7-2 and TRBJ2-1; D is unresolved. The CDR3 runs to 13 residues. Trimming cost V 2 bases and J 6 bases, with 8 bases left between them. In germline, CDR1 is SGHTA, CDR2 FQGNSA. CDR3 amino acids: CASSLTWGNEQFF. The DNA for the CDR3 is TGTGCCAGCAGCTTAACATGGGGCAATGAGCAGTTCTTC. Full variable domain (remainder filled in from reference TRBV7-2 and TRBJ2-1): GAGVSQSPSNKVTEKGKDVELRCDPISGHTALYWYRQSLGQGLEFLIYFQGNSAPDKSGLPSDRFSAERTGGSVSTLTIQRTQQEDSAVYLCASSLTWGNEQFFGPGTRLTVL.

The chain is built from TRBV28 and TRBJ1-1; D unclear. CDR1 is MDHEN and CDR2 is SYDVKM in the germline V gene. This CDR3 region has 16 residues. V lost 8 bases and J lost 1, with 20 bases in between. This CDR3 reads CASELAVGLGNTEAFF. For the CDR3, the DNA is TGTGCCAGCGAGCTTGCGGTCGGGCTGGGGAACACTGAAGCTTTCTTT.

The rearrangement links TRBV9 to TRBJ2-3; the D gene is possibly TRBD1 (6 bases). Germline V CDR1 and CDR2: SGDLS, YYNGEE. CDR3 length: 14 amino acids. With 0 bases removed from V and 5 bases from J, the gap between germline ends came to 10 bases. The CDR3 DNA sequence: TGTGCCAGCAGCGTAGAACAGGGAGAAGATACGCAGTATTTT. Amino acids: CASSVEQGEDTQYF.

This clonotype was picked up a small number of times. The V gene is TRBV4-3, the J gene TRBJ1-2; no clear D gene. This CDR3 has 18 amino acids. The V and J ends lost 1 base and 3 bases respectively, with 21 bases between them. Germline CDR1 LGHNA, CDR2 YSLEER. The CDR3 DNA reads TGCGCCAGCAGCCAAGGACGAGGGCAGGCGCTCAATTACTATGGCTACACCTTC. It specifies CASSQGRGQALNYYGYTF.

This clonotype was seen repeatedly, ten times or more. The chain combines TRBV4-3 with TRBJ2-7; a weak D match, TRBD1 (6 bases). Germline V lookup: CDR1 LGHNA, CDR2 YSLEER. CDR3 length: 15 amino acids. Trimming shortened V by 5 bases and J by 6 bases, and 20 bases separated the two germline ends. For the CDR3, the DNA is TGCGCCAGCAGCGGCAGCATGGGCAGGGGTGCCGAGCAGTACTTC. Translation gives CASSGSMGRGAEQYF.

This clonotype was seen only a few times. This chain's CDR3 is CASSIGGYNSPLHF. In DNA, the CDR3 is TGTGCCAGCAGCATAGGGGGGTATAATTCACCCCTCCACTTT. V gene TRBV12-3 or TRBV12-4 combines with J gene TRBJ1-6; TRBD1 is a possible D gene (6 bases). There are 14 residues in the CDR3. The V gene lost 6 bases and the J gene lost 4 bases, with 10 bases spanning the gap.

This clonotype turned up a few times. V is TRBV6-5 and J is TRBJ1-1; tentative D call: TRBD1 (6 bases). In germline, CDR1 is MNHEY, CDR2 SVGAGI. The CDR3 runs 13 residues. The germline V and J ends were trimmed by 3 bases and 4 bases, with 9 bases remaining between them. CDR3 sequence: CASSYGRGTEAFF. CDR3 DNA sequence: TGTGCCAGCAGTTATGGCAGGGGCACTGAAGCTTTCTTT.

This clonotype was seen more than once but under ten times. The rearrangement links TRBV7-6 to TRBJ2-7, with D possibly TRBD2 on 6 matching bases. CDR1 and CDR2 (germline): SGHVS, FNYEAQ. The length of the CDR3 is 14 residues. V was shortened by 3 bases and J by 5 bases, with 14 bases between the two germline ends. The CDR3 DNA reads TGTGCCAGCAGCTTTGGCCAGGGCGGGAACGAGCAGTACTTC. It yields the protein CASSFGQGGNEQYF.

This clonotype has a handful of counts. The CDR3 sequence is CASSQLGGGSLEQFF. The DNA of the CDR3 is TGTGCCAGCAGCCAGCTCGGCGGGGGGAGTCTTGAGCAGTTCTTC. The V gene is TRBV5-5, the J gene TRBJ2-1; TRBD2 matches 8 bases. The CDR3 is made up of 15 amino acids. Germline-derived CDR1 and CDR2 are SGHKS and YYEKEE (reference sequence). Trimming at V came to 4 bases and at J to 9 bases, leaving 12 bases not matched to a gene.

The chain has TRBV6-2 or TRBV6-3 and TRBJ2-1; 8 nucleotides agree with TRBD2. V lost 4 bases to trimming and J lost 6 bases; unmatched junction nucleotides: 5. The CDR3 covers 14 residues. The germline CDR1 and CDR2 sequences are MNHEY and SVGEGT. The CDR3 DNA follows: TGTGCCAGCAGTTGGCGGGGGGAGCTCAATGAGCAGTTCTTC. Its translation is CASSWRGELNEQFF.

The chain combines TRBV29-1 with TRBJ1-1; 10 bases are shared with TRBD1. Germline V gene data show CDR1 as SQVTM and CDR2 as ANQGSEA. The CDR3 extends over 15 amino acids. V was clipped by 7 bases and J by 6 bases; unmatched bases: 14. DNA of the CDR3: TGCAGCGCCACATTGATCGACAGGGGGCTGGCTGAAGCTTTCTTT. As protein: CSATLIDRGLAEAFF.

This clonotype was recorded a few times. The chain uses TRBV2 and TRBJ2-3, with D possibly matching TRBD2 (5 bases). Trimming stripped 8 bases from V and 0 bases from J, with 12 bases between. Germline CDR1 is SNHLY and CDR2 is FYNNEI. This CDR3 is 14 amino acids long. This chain's CDR3 is CASLRGTSTDTQYF. The CDR3 nucleotides read TGTGCCAGCTTACGGGGAACTAGCACAGATACGCAGTATTTT.